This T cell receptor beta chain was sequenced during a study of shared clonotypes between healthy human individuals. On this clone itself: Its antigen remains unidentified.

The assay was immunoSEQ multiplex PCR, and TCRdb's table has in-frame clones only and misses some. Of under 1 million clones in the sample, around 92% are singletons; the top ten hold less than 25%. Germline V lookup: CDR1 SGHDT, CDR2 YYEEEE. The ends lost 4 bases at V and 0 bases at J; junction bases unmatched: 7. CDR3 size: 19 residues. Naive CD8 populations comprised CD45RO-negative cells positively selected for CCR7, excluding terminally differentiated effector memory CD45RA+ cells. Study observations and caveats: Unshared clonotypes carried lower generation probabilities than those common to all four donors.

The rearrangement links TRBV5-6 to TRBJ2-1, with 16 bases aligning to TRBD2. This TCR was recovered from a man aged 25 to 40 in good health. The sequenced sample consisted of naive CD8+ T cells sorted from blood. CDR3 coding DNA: TGTGCCAGCAGCCTGACCGGGACTAGCGGGAGGGCCTCCTACAATGAGCAGTTCTTC. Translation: CASSLTGTSGRASYNEQFF.